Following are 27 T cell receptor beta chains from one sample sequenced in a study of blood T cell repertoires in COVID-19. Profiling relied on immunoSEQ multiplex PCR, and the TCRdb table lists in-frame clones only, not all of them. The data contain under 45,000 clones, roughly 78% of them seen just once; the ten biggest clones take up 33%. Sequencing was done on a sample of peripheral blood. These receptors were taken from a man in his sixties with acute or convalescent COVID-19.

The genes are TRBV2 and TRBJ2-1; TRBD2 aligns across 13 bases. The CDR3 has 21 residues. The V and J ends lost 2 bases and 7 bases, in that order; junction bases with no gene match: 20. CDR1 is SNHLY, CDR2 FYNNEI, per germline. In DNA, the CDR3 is TGTGCCAGCAGTGAAATCCTGGGACTAGCGGGAACAACCTCCTCCTGGAATGAGCAGTTCTTC. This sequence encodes CASSEILGLAGTTSSWNEQFF.

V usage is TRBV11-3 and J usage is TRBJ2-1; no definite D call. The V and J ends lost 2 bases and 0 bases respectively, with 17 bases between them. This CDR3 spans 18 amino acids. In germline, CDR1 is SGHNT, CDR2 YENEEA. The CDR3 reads CASSLNGLSVSSYNEQFF. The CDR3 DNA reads TGTGCCAGCAGCTTAAACGGGTTGAGCGTGAGCTCCTACAATGAGCAGTTCTTC.

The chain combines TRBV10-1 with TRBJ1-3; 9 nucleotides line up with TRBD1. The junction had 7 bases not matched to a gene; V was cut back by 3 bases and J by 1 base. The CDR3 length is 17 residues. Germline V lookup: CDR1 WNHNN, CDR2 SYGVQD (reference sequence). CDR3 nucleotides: TGCGCCAGCAGTGAACGTCCCGGGACAGGGTCTGGAAACACCATATATTTT. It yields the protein CASSERPGTGSGNTIYF.

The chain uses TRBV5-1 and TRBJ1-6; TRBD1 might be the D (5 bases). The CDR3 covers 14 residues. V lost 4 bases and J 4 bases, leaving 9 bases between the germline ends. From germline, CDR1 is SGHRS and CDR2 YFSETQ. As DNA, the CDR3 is TGCGCCAGCAGCCAAGCAGGGTATAATTCACCCCTCCACTTT. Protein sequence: CASSQAGYNSPLHF.

The CDR3, as DNA: TGTGCCAGCAGCTTTGTGTTCACAGGGGGCGCGGGAGAGCAGTACTTC. It specifies CASSFVFTGGAGEQYF. This chain connects TRBV11-2 to TRBJ2-7, with 9 bases matching TRBD1. Germline assignment: CDR1 SGHAT and CDR2 FQNNGV. Unmatched junction bases numbered 13, after V lost 3 bases and J lost 7 bases. There are 16 residues in the CDR3.

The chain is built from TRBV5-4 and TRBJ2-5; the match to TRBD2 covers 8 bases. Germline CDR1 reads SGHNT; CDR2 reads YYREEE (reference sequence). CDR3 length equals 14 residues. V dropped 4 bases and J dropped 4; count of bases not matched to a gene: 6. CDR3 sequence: CASSEVLAGETQYF. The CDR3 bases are TGTGCCAGCAGCGAAGTCCTAGCGGGAGAGACCCAGTACTTC.

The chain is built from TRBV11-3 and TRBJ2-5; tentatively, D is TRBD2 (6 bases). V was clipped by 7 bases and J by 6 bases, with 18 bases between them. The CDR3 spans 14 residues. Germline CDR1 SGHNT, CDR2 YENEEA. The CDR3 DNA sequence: TGTGCCAGCACCAATCCCGGAGGGCCCCAGACCCAGTACTTC. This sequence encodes CASTNPGGPQTQYF. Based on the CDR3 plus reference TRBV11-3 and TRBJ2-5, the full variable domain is EAGVVQSPRYKIIEKKQPVAFWCNPISGHNTLYWYLQNLGQGPELLIRYENEEAVDDSQLPKDRFSAERLKGVDSTLKIQPAELGDSAVYLCASTNPGGPQTQYFGPGTRLLVL.

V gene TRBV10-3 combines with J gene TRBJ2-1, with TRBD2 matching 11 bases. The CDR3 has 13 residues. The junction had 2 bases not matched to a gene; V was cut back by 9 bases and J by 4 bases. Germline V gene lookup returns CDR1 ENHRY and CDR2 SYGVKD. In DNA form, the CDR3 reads TGTGCCATTGGACTAGCGGGTTACAATGAGCAGTTCTTC. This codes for CAIGLAGYNEQFF.

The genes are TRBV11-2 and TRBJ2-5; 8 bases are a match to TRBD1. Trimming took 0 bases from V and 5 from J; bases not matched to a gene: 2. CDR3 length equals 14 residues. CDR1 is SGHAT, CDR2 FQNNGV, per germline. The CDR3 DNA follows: TGTGCCAGCAGCTTAGACAGGGGGCGTGAGACCCAGTACTTC. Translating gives CASSLDRGRETQYF.

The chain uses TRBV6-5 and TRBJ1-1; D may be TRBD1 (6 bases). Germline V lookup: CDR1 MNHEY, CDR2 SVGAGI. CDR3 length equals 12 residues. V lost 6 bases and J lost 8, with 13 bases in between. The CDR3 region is CASSSTTGEAFF. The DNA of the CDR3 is TGTGCCAGCAGCTCAACCACAGGGGAAGCTTTCTTT.

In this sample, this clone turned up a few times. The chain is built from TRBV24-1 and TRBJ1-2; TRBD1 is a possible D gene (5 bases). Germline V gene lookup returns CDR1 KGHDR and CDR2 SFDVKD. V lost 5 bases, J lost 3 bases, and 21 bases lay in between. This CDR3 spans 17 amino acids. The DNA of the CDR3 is TGTGCCACCAGTGCCCCCCTCTCCGGGGGAACCCACTATGGCTACACCTTC. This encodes CATSAPLSGGTHYGYTF.

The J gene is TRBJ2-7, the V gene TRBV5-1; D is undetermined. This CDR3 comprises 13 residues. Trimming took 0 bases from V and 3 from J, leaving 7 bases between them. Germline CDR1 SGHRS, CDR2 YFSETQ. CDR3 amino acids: CASSLAASYEQYF. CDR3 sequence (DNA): TGCGCCAGCAGCTTGGCCGCCAGCTACGAGCAGTACTTC.

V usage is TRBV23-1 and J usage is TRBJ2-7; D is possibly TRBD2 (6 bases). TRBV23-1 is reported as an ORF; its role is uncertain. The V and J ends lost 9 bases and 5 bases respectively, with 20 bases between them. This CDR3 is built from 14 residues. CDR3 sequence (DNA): TGCGCCAGAGACGGAGGGAGAGTTTTGGACGAGCAGTACTTC. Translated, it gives CARDGGRVLDEQYF.

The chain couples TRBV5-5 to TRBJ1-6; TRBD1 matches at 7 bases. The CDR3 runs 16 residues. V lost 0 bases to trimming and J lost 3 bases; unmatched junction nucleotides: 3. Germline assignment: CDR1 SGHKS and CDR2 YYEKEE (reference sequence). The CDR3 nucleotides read TGTGCCAGCAGCTTGGTTCACAGGGGCTATAATTCACCCCTCCACTTT. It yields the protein CASSLVHRGYNSPLHF.

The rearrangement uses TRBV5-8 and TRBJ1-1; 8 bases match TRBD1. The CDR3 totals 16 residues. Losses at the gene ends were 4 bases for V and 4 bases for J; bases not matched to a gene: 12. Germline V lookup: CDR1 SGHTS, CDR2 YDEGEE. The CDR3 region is CASSEGDRPEGTEAFF. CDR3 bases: TGTGCCAGCAGCGAGGGGGACAGGCCGGAGGGCACTGAAGCTTTCTTT.

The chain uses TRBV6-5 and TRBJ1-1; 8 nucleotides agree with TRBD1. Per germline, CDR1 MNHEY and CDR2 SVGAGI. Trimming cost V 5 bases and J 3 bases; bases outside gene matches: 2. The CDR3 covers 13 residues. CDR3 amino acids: CASSTDRDTEAFF. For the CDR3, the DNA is TGTGCCAGCAGTACGGACAGGGACACTGAAGCTTTCTTT.

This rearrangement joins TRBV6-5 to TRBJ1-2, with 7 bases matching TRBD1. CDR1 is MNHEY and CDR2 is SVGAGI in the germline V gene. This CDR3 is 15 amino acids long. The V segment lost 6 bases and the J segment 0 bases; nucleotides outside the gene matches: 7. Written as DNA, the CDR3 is TGTGCCAGCAGAAAAGACAGGGCCCCTAACTATGGCTACACCTTC. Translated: CASRKDRAPNYGYTF.

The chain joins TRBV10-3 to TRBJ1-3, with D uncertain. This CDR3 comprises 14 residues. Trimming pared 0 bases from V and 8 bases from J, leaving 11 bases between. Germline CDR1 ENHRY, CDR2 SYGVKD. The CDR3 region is CAISESAGMDTIYF. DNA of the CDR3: TGTGCCATCAGTGAGTCAGCAGGAATGGACACCATATATTTT.

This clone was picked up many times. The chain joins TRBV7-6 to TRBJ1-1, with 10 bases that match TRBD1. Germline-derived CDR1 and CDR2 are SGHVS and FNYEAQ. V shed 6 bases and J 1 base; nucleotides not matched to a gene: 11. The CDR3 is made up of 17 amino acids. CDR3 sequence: CASSSGQGRIGNTEAFF. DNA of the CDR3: TGTGCCAGCAGTTCGGGACAGGGGAGGATTGGGAACACTGAAGCTTTCTTT.

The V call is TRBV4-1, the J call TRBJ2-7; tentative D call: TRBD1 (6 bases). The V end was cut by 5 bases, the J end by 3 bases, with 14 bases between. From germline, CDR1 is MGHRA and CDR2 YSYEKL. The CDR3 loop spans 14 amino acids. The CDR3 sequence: CASSLTGLSYEQYF. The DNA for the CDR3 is TGCGCCAGCAGCTTAACAGGGTTGAGCTACGAGCAGTACTTC.

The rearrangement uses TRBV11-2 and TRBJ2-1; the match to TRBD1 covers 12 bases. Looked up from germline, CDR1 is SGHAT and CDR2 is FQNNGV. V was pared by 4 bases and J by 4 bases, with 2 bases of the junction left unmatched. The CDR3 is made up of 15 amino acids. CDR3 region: CASSWGQGAYNEQFF. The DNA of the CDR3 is TGTGCCAGCAGCTGGGGACAGGGGGCTTACAATGAGCAGTTCTTC.

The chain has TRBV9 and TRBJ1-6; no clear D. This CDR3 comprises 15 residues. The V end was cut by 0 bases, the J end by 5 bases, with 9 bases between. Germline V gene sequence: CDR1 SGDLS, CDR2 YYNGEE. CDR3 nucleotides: TGTGCCAGCAGCGTAGGGGCTCCTCATAATTCACCCCTCCACTTT. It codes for CASSVGAPHNSPLHF.

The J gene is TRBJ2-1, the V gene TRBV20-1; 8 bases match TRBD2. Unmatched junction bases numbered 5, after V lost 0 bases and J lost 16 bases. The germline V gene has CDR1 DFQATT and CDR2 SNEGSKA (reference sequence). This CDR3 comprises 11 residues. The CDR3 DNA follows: TGCAGTGCTAGAGACGGGAGGGCCGAATTCTTC. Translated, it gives CSARDGRAEFF.

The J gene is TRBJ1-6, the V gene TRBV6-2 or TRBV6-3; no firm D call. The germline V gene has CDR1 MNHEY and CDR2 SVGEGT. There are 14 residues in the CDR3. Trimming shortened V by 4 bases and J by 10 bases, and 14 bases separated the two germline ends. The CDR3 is CASSSRGSDSPLHF. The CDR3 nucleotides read TGTGCCAGCAGTTCCCGGGGTTCGGACTCACCCCTCCACTTT.

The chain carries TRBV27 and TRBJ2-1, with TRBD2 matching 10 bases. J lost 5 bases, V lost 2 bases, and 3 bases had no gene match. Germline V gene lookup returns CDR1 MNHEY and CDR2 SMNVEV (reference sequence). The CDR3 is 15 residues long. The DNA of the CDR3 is TGTGCCAGCAGTTTAGGGACTAGCGTACACAATGAGCAGTTCTTC. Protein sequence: CASSLGTSVHNEQFF.

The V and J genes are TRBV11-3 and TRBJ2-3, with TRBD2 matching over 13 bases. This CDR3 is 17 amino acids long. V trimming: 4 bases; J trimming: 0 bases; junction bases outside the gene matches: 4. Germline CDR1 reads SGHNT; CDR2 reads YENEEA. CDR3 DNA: TGTGCCAGCAGCTCTTGGACTAGCGGGAGTAGCACAGATACGCAGTATTTT. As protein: CASSSWTSGSSTDTQYF.

CDR3 sequence (DNA): TGTGCCAGCATCCCGGGCCTCCGAGGGAGTTCCGAGCAGTACTTC. The encoded protein is CASIPGLRGSSEQYF. The rearrangement joins TRBV6-6 to TRBJ2-7; weak D call: TRBD2 (5 bases). Trimming removed 7 bases at V and 6 bases at J, with 22 bases between. The CDR3 loop spans 15 amino acids. Germline V gives CDR1 MNHNY, CDR2 SVGAGI (reference sequence).